The 5 T cell receptor beta chains below come from one sample, sequenced in a study of cytomegalovirus exposure and HLA in healthy donors. Both 60 Vbeta primers and 13 Jbeta primers went into the PCR. TCRdb's table, derived via immunoSEQ multiplex PCR, lists solely in-frame clones and lacks some. The repertoire holds approximately 150,000 clones, with approximately 72% as singletons. Material for sequencing was PBMCs. These receptors all come from a human donor in good health.

This chain links TRBV2 with TRBJ2-1; 7 bases are shared with TRBD1. CDR3 size: 15 residues. Per germline, CDR1 SNHLY and CDR2 FYNNEI. J gave up 0 bases and V 11 bases, and 10 bases lay outside the gene matches. The CDR3 nucleotides read TGTGCCGGCCGGGACAGCCTTAGCTCCTACAATGAGCAGTTCTTC. This gives the protein CAGRDSLSSYNEQFF. Full variable domain (remainder filled in from reference TRBV2 and TRBJ2-1): EPEVTQTPSHQVTQMGQEVILRCVPISNHLYFYWYRQILGQKVEFLVSFYNNEISEKSEIFDDQFSVERPDGSNFTLKIRSTKLEDSAMYFCAGRDSLSSYNEQFFGPGTRLTVL.

This clone occurred a few times. The V call is TRBV29-1, the J call TRBJ1-2; 8 bases are shared with TRBD1. The CDR3 spans 16 residues. Germline CDR1 reads SQVTM; CDR2 reads ANQGSEA. The V gene end was trimmed by 4 bases and the J gene end by 5 bases; junction bases not matched to a gene: 15. The DNA for the CDR3 is TGCAGCGTTGCTCCGACAGGGGCCGGGAGGCGGTATGGCTACACCTTC. Protein product: CSVAPTGAGRRYGYTF.

CDR3 in DNA: TGTGCCAGCAGCGGAGGGTCGATGGGCTCCTACGAGCAGTACTTC. The encoded protein is CASSGGSMGSYEQYF. The genes are TRBV9 and TRBJ2-7, with a possible D match to TRBD2 (5 bases). V lost 3 bases and J lost 0, with 13 bases in between. CDR1 is SGDLS and CDR2 is YYNGEE in the germline V gene. CDR3 size: 15 residues.

The J gene is TRBJ2-3, the V gene TRBV7-2; 9 positions agree with TRBD2. The CDR3 spans 15 residues. In germline, CDR1 is SGHTA, CDR2 FQGNSA. Germline trimming cut 0 bases from V and 8 bases from J; bases unmatched to any gene: 6. The CDR3 loop is CASSLAAGGQSTQYF. CDR3 sequence (DNA): TGTGCCAGCAGCTTAGCCGCGGGGGGGCAGAGTACGCAGTATTTT.

The chain has TRBV12-5 and TRBJ1-1; TRBD1 matches 7 bases. V lost 0 bases and J lost 5; bases outside the gene matches: 3. The germline V gene has CDR1 LGHNT and CDR2 FRNRAP. This CDR3 has 14 residues. The CDR3 DNA reads as TGTGCTAGTGGTTTGGTCCCAGGGGGGACTGAAGCTTTCTTT. It specifies CASGLVPGGTEAFF.